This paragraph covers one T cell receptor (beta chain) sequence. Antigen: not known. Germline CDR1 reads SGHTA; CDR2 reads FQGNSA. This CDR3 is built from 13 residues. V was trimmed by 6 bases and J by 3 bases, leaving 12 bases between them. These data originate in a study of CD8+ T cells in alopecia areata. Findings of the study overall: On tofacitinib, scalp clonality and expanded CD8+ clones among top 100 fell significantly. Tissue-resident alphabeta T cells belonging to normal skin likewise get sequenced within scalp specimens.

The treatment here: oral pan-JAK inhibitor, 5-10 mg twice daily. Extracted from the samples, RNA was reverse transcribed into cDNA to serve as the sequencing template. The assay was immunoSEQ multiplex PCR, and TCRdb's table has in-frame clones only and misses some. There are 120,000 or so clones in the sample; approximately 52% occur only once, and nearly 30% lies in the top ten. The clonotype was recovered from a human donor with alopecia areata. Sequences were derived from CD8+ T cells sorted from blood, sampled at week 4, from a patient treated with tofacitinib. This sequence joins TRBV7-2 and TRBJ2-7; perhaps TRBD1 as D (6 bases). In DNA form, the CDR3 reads TGTGCCAGCAGGGACAGTAAAAGCTACGAGCAGTACTTC. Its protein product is CASRDSKSYEQYF.